This T cell receptor beta chain was sequenced in a study of shared clonotypes between healthy human individuals (dated by TCRdb to 2018 to 2020). Broadly, across the study: The cohort comprised a couple of women and a few men aged 18 to 49 years. For each donor, CD4 naive and CD4 memory were each given three plates, CD8 naive was given two plates, and CD8 memory was given one plate. The study deeply sequenced blood TCR repertoires of roughly five healthy adults to estimate repertoire size and the extent of clonotype sharing between individuals. To increase sequencing depth and limit assay-specific biases, TCR repertoire library preparation and sequencing were carried out by different laboratories using diverse techniques. Leukapheresis yielded between about 0.85 and 9 billion PBMCs per donor.

For this clone: This receptor's antigen is unknown. It has no much larger one-base neighbor in the sample; base qualities were not kept.

General conclusions and limits of the study: Pairwise subsampling indicated that sequencing depth was expected to affect the degree of clonotype sharing among donors. Rarefaction of sorted-subset datasets indicated incomplete sequencing despite the large sequencing depth. Compared with non-shared clonotypes, the clonotypes found in all four sorted-subset donors had higher generation probabilities. About 5% of naive CD4, around 3.6% of naive CD8, around 2.3% of memory CD4, and more than 0.35% of memory CD8 clonotypes were shared across several donors. The genetic and exposure-history diversity represented was limited by the small number of donors. Sampling was limited to blood, and TCR repertoires in tissue likely differ from TCR repertoires in blood. Estimated clonotype richness was generally larger for naive than for memory subsets.

TCR CDR3 regions were amplified from genomic DNA by multiplex PCR using the deep immunoSEQ assay. Genomic DNA extracted from each cell subset was distributed evenly over all wells of several immunoSEQ 96-well plates, and each plate served as one replicate. Each replicate PCR for sorted subsets received roughly 200 ng genomic DNA, equal to tens of thousands of T cell genomes. Purified libraries were measured with a Qubit 3.0 fluorometer, size-checked on a Bioanalyzer 2100, and measured again with the KAPA Library Quantification kit. Every immunoSEQ 96-well plate was sequenced on a dedicated single-read 150-cycle Illumina NextSeq 550 flow cell. Turning to the authors' computational methods: The immunoSEQ output contained only junctional sequences without quality scores, so filtering could not match that applied to full-length reads. To assign V/J genes and CDR3, sequences were annotated against IMGT germline references using PyIR, a Python wrapper for IgBLAST v1.9. Reads were removed for weak V/J assignments (E-value above 1e-6), missing CDR3, stop codons, out-of-frame junctions, or ambiguous translated residues. V3J clonotypes were defined as sequences sharing an identical inferred V gene, J gene, and CDR3 amino acid sequence. Percentage overlap between repertoires was computed as shared unique clonotypes divided by the size of the smaller repertoire. Repertoire richness was assessed with RTK rarefaction, the Chao1 estimator, and Recon v2.1 estimates of unobserved clonotypes. For all TCRbeta clonotypes obtained by the gDNA method from four donors, generation probabilities were computed with OLGA. TCRdb stores this immuneACCESS table with in-frame sequences only. Part of the clones is absent; in the studies checked, under half of the shortfall reflects unresolved V genes, and no reason is known for the rest. Clone size and the V and J calls come from that table; the DNA yielded D and trimming. This sample gives 1,100,000 or so clones in total; approximately 80% of them show up just once. The ten largest clonotypes hold 0.5% to 0.6% of the sample.

The donors were healthy, HIV-negative adults who had no recently reported acute infections or vaccinations. All donors were Caucasian adults living in Nashville, Tennessee, USA. Magnetic negative selection was used to enrich CD4+ T cells, after which naive cells were positively selected on CD45RA and the negative fraction became the memory subset. After blood collection by leukapheresis, PBMCs were isolated using Ficoll-Histopaque density gradient centrifugation and then cryopreserved in the vapor phase of liquid nitrogen. Purity and quantity of every magnetically sorted T cell population were checked by analytical flow cytometry. From each sorted fraction, genomic DNA was isolated and quantified by UV absorbance on a Nanodrop 2000c. Measured from the cysteine to the phenylalanine, the CDR3 is 14 residues long. Only CDR3 DNA remains: 42 bases, in frame from the first base. CDR1 and CDR2 were assigned from the germline V gene as SGHRS and YFSETQ. V ends up 3 bases short and J 4 bases short, with an unmatched junction base count of 4.

The sequencing input was memory CD4+ T cells from PBMCs. The sample's cell subset or site label, in plain terms: CD45RA-negative fraction. The chain is made from TRBV5-1 and TRBJ1-1; TRBD1 fits 9 bases in the junction. This clonotype originated in a man aged 18 to 29 in good health. Some clones in this sample may be carry-over from other donors' samples. Here is the DNA: TGCGCCAGCAGCTCCGGGACAGGGACCACTGAAGCTTTCTTT. Translation gives CASSSGTGTTEAFF.